These T cell receptor beta chains were read from a single sample in a study of blood T cell repertoires in COVID-19. Some clones are missing from TCRdb's copy, which holds only in-frame ones; the method was immunoSEQ multiplex PCR. The table has some 200,000 clones, more than 75% seen once. Sequencing was done on a sample of peripheral blood. Every receptor here comes from a woman aged 40 to 50 with acute or convalescent COVID-19. Each CDR3 is given with its conserved first and last residue. A D gene is named only where the DNA matches it firmly. Rows may omit the clone size; those that give it use once, few, many or a size class.

>-|-|13|TRBV19|TRBJ1-2
TGTGCCAGTAGGGACACCCAGAACTATGGCTACACCTTC
CASRDTQNYGYTF
>-|TRBD2|17|TRBV3-1/TRBV3-2|TRBJ2-1
TGTGCCAGCAGTCGGACTAGCGGGAGTGTAACCTACAATGAGCAGTTCTTC
CASSRTSGSVTYNEQFF
>once|-|17|TRBV10-2|TRBJ1-5
TGCGCCAGCAGTGAGCGGGGGGGGCAAGTGAGGAATCAGCCCCAGCATTTT
CASSERGGQVRNQPQHF
>-|TRBD2|17|TRBV7-6|TRBJ2-1
TGTGCCAGCAGCCCCCGAAGGGCGGGAGTTGTCTACAATGAGCAGTTCTTC
CASSPRRAGVVYNEQFF
>few|TRBD1|17|TRBV19|TRBJ1-4
TGTGCCAGTAGTATGCGGGACAGGGGGCGGACTAATGAAAAACTGTTTTTT
CASSMRDRGRTNEKLFF
>-|TRBD1|14|TRBV24-1|TRBJ1-2
TGTGCCACCAGTGACGGAGGGGGCGCGGAAGGCTACACCTTC
CATSDGGGAEGYTF
>-|-|14|TRBV3-1/TRBV3-2|TRBJ1-1
TGTGCCAGCAGCCAAGCCCTCAGGGTCACTGAAGCTTTCTTT
CASSQALRVTEAFF
>-|TRBD1|16|TRBV5-1|TRBJ1-2
TGCGCCAGCAGCTTAGGGGGGACAGGGGATTACTATGGCTACACCTTC
CASSLGGTGDYYGYTF
>-|TRBD2|14|TRBV2|TRBJ2-5
TGTGCCAGCAGTGCTGGGACTAGCGTTGAGACCCAGTACTTC
CASSAGTSVETQYF
>-|-|16|TRBV3-1/TRBV3-2|TRBJ2-3
TGTGCCAGCAGCCAACCGGAGGGACGGAGCACAGATACGCAGTATTTT
CASSQPEGRSTDTQYF
>-|-|13|TRBV2|TRBJ2-7
TGTGCCAGCAGCCCAATTCGAGGTTACGAGCAGTACTTC
CASSPIRGYEQYF
>few|-|14|TRBV11-2|TRBJ1-2
TGTGCCAGCAGCTTAGCGGGGGTAGGAGGGGGCTACACCTTC
CASSLAGVGGGYTF
>-|TRBD1|14|TRBV3-1/TRBV3-2|TRBJ1-2
TGTGCCAGCAGCCAAATGGACAGGGGGCGAGGCTACACCTTC
CASSQMDRGRGYTF
>-|TRBD1|14|TRBV27|TRBJ2-7
TGTGCCAGCAGCTTTGGGACAGGGGTGAGCGAGCAGTACTTC
CASSFGTGVSEQYF
>-|-|15|TRBV5-6|TRBJ2-2
TGTGCCAGCAGTCCCACAGGAGGGAGCACCGGGGAGCTGTTTTTT
CASSPTGGSTGELFF